The source of this T cell receptor (beta chain) is a study of regulatory T cells in long-lasting Graves disease. Study-wide findings and caveats: Shared public clonotypes totalled approximately 3,000 in persistent patients, compared with roughly 970 in new patients. Lower TCR diversity was seen in persistent Graves' patients than in newly diagnosed ones.

Germline trimming cut 4 bases from V and 5 bases from J; bases unmatched to any gene: 15. The CDR3 is 17 residues long. Germline CDR1 reads MNHNS; CDR2 reads SASEGT. Documented time point: newly diagnosed GD, antithyroid drugs for less than 3 months. Making the TCR library involved RNA that had been extracted from PBMCs. This clonotype was recorded a few times. The antigen is undetermined. Library construction for TCR beta used iRepertoire HTBI primers and Arm-PCR of CDR3 regions. TCRdb re-called the multiplex PCR reads with MiXCR, one entry per CDR3 protein. In the table there are about 620,000 distinct CDR3 sequences, roughly 15% of which are singletons. This sample was also put to use in a study of T cells in Graves' hyperthyroidism and ophthalmopathy.

This specimen consisted of peripheral blood mononuclear cells (PBMCs), obtained at new diagnosis, from a patient treated with antithyroid drugs. The sequence was obtained from a woman between 25 and 40 years old with Graves disease. The chain recombines TRBV6-1 with TRBJ1-1, with 8 positions matching TRBD1. The CDR3 reads CASSGWRAGGFGTEAFF. The CDR3 bases are TGTGCCAGCAGTGGATGGAGGGCAGGGGGCTTCGGGACTGAAGCTTTCTTT.